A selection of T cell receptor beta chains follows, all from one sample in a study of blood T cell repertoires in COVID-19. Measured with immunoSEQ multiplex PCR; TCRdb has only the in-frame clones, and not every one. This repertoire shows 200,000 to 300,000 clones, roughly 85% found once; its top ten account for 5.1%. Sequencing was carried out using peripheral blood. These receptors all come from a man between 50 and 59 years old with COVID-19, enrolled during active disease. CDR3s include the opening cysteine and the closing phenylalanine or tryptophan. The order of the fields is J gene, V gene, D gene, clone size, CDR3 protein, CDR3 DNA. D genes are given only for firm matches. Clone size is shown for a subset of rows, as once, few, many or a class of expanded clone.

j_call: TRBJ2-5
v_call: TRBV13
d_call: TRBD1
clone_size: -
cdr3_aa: CASSQQGAVETQYF
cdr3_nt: TGTGCCAGCAGCCAACAGGGGGCCGTAGAGACCCAGTACTTC

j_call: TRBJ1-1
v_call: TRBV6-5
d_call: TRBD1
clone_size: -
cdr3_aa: CASQRDRANTEAFF
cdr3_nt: TGTGCCAGCCAGAGGGACAGGGCAAACACTGAAGCTTTCTTT

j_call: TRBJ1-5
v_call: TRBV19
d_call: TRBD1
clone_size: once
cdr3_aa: CASTLTGANQPQHF
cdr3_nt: TGTGCCAGTACCCTGACAGGGGCGAATCAGCCCCAGCATTTT

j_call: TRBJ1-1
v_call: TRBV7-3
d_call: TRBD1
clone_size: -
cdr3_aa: CASSINPQGWAEAFF
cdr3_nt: TGTGCCAGCAGCATAAATCCACAGGGGTGGGCTGAAGCTTTCTTT

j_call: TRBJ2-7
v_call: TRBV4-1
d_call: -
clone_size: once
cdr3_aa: CASSQHLAYEQYF
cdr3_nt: TGCGCCAGCAGCCAACACCTGGCATACGAGCAGTACTTC

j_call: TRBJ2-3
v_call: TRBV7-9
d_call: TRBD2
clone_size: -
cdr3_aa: CASSHGTNADTQYF
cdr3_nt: TGTGCCAGCAGCCACGGGACTAACGCCGATACGCAGTATTTT

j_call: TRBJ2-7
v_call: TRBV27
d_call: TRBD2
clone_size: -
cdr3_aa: CASSHYMGRGYEQYF
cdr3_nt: TGTGCCAGCAGTCATTACATGGGGAGGGGCTACGAGCAGTACTTC

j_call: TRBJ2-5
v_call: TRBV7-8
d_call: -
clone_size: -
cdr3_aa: CASSLRRARVQETQYF
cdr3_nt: TGTGCCAGCAGCTTACGGAGGGCTCGAGTCCAAGAGACCCAGTACTTC

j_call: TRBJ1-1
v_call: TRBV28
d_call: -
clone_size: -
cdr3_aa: CASTRGSTEAFF
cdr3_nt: TGTGCCAGCACAAGGGGGAGCACTGAAGCTTTCTTT

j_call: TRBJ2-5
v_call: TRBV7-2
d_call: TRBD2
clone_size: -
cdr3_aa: CASSLDILAAQETQYF
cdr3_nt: TGTGCCAGCAGCTTAGACATTCTAGCGGCCCAAGAGACCCAGTACTTC

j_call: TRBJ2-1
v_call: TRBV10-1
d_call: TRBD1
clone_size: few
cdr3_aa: CASSDRGGGEQFF
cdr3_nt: TGCGCCAGCAGTGACCGAGGGGGCGGTGAGCAGTTCTTC

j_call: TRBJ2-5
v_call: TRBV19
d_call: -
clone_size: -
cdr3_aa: CASSPGWEETQYF
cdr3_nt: TGTGCCAGTAGCCCGGGATGGGAGGAGACCCAGTACTTC

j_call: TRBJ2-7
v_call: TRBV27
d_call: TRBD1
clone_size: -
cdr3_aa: CASSLSGTGPYEQYF
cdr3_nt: TGTGCCAGCAGTTTATCGGGGACAGGGCCCTACGAGCAGTACTTC

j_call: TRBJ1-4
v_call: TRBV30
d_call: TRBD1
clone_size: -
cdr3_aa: CAWSVRGWGQVEKLFF
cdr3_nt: TGTGCCTGGAGTGTACGAGGTTGGGGACAGGTTGAAAAACTGTTTTTT